The 17 T cell receptor beta chains below were found in one sample sequenced in a study of neoadjuvant anti-PD-1 for oral cavity cancer. This table comes from immunoSEQ multiplex PCR, and its TCRdb copy is limited to in-frame clones, with some not included. The repertoire includes 11,000 to 15,000 clones, 75% of them detected once, and around 2% sits in the top ten. Time point specified: after neoadjuvant nivolumab, at surgical resection. Source: PBMCs, taken after nivolumab (anti-PD-1) treatment. The receptors shown here come from a person aged 40 to 85 with oral cavity squamous cell carcinoma.

V gene TRBV27 combines with J gene TRBJ1-5; D is ambiguous. The germline V and J ends were trimmed by 2 bases and 0 bases, with 14 bases remaining between them. Per germline, CDR1 MNHEY and CDR2 SMNVEV (reference sequence). This CDR3 contains 17 residues. The CDR3 loop is CASSLGSPGYSNQPQHF. Written as DNA, the CDR3 is TGTGCCAGCAGTTTAGGGTCCCCGGGGTATAGCAATCAGCCCCAGCATTTT.

V gene TRBV27 combines with J gene TRBJ2-2, with D hard to call. CDR1 is MNHEY, CDR2 SMNVEV, per germline (reference sequence). The CDR3 runs 16 residues. V was cut by 6 bases and J by 2 bases, with 16 bases left in between. The CDR3, as DNA: TGTGCCAGCAGGAGACCCTCACGGACCAACACCGGGGAGCTGTTTTTT. Amino acid sequence: CASRRPSRTNTGELFF.

The rearrangement uses TRBV11-2 and TRBJ2-4, with TRBD1 matching over 7 bases. The V and J ends lost 4 bases and 14 bases, in that order; junction bases with no gene match: 17. Looked up from germline, CDR1 is SGHAT and CDR2 is FQNNGV. The CDR3 consists of 15 residues. The CDR3 DNA sequence: TGTGCCAGCAGCTCCGGGGCCGGCGGATCCAGGGGGAAGTACTTC. This sequence encodes CASSSGAGGSRGKYF.

The V and J genes are TRBV7-2 and TRBJ1-1; D not certain. CDR3 length: 13 amino acids. V lost 2 bases and J 5 bases, leaving 9 bases between the germline ends. Germline-derived CDR1 and CDR2 are SGHTA and FQGNSA. CDR3 residues: CASSLFPGTEAFF. The CDR3 coding sequence is TGTGCCAGCAGCTTATTCCCAGGAACTGAAGCTTTCTTT.

This clone was recorded only once. CDR3 in amino acids: CAISEPTKGNEQFF. The CDR3 DNA sequence: TGTGCCATCAGTGAGCCTACTAAGGGGAATGAGCAGTTCTTC. J is TRBJ2-1 and V is TRBV10-3; D may be TRBD1 (5 bases). V shed 2 bases and J shed 7 bases, with 12 bases lying between them. The V gene's germline CDR1 is ENHRY and CDR2 SYGVKD. The CDR3 runs to 14 residues.

This clone was detected once. This chain uses TRBV19 with TRBJ1-1, with TRBD1 matching over 10 bases. The CDR3 extends over 18 amino acids. V dropped 6 bases and J dropped 0; count of bases not matched to a gene: 13. From germline, CDR1 is LNHDA and CDR2 SQIVND (reference sequence). The CDR3 region has the DNA TGTGCCAGTAGAGAGACAGGGGGCACCTTACTCATGAACACTGAAGCTTTCTTT. It is translated as CASRETGGTLLMNTEAFF.

The rearrangement joins TRBV6-1 to TRBJ2-7; D not certain. Germline CDR1 is MNHNS and CDR2 is SASEGT. Trimming took off 3 bases at V and 2 bases at J, with 8 bases between the two ends. The CDR3 length is 13 residues. The CDR3 protein is CASSEQRTYEQYF. CDR3 in DNA: TGTGCCAGCAGTGAGCAGCGAACCTACGAGCAGTACTTC.

The chain joins TRBV28 to TRBJ2-1; TRBD2 matches at 13 bases. J was trimmed by 8 bases and V by 6 bases; bases with no gene match: 10. Germline V gives CDR1 MDHEN, CDR2 SYDVKM. The CDR3 contains 16 residues. The chain's CDR3 is CASRTAGLAGRDEQFF. The CDR3 DNA reads as TGTGCCAGCAGAACGGCGGGACTAGCGGGAAGGGATGAGCAGTTCTTC.

DNA for the CDR3: TGTGCCTGGAGTGTACAGACCGGGGAGCTGTTTTTT. Amino acid sequence: CAWSVQTGELFF. The chain employs TRBV30 and TRBJ2-2, with no clear D. Germline V gene data show CDR1 as GTSNPN and CDR2 as SVGIG (reference sequence). Trimming removed 0 bases from V and 5 bases from J, with 4 bases in between. CDR3 size: 12 residues.

This clone turned up a few times. The chain has TRBV30 and TRBJ1-4, with 7 bases that match TRBD1. Germline V CDR1 and CDR2: GTSNPN, SVGIG (reference sequence). The CDR3 contains 14 residues. V lost 5 bases, J lost 7 bases, and 10 bases stayed unmatched. The CDR3 region is CAWSWPGQSEKLFF. For the CDR3, the DNA is TGTGCCTGGTCTTGGCCGGGACAGAGTGAAAAACTGTTTTTT.

This clone has more than one count but fewer than ten. The chain is built from TRBV4-2 and TRBJ2-1, with 9 bases aligning to TRBD2. There are 17 residues in the CDR3. Germline lookup yields CDR1 LGHNA and CDR2 YNFKEQ. Trimming took 0 bases from V and 7 from J; bases not matched to a gene: 10. The CDR3 protein is CASSQDRATSGRNEQFF. DNA for the CDR3: TGTGCCAGCAGCCAAGATCGGGCGACTAGCGGTCGAAATGAGCAGTTCTTC.

V gene TRBV6-1 combines with J gene TRBJ1-2; TRBD1 is a possible D gene (5 bases). CDR1 is MNHNS and CDR2 is SASEGT in the germline V gene. Trimming left V 4 bases short and J 4 bases short, with 16 bases between. The CDR3 contains 15 residues. CDR3 amino acids: CASSVGDPVSYGYTF. The DNA for the CDR3 is TGTGCCAGCAGTGTAGGGGACCCTGTCTCCTATGGCTACACCTTC.

The chain links TRBV10-1 to TRBJ2-1; 12 bases agree with TRBD2. CDR3 length: 17 amino acids. From germline, CDR1 is WNHNN and CDR2 SYGVQD (reference sequence). V shed 5 bases, J shed 8 bases, and the junction held 13 bases outside the gene matches. The DNA for the CDR3 is TGCGCCAGCAGTCCGTATTTGACTAGCGGGAGAATCCATGAGCAGTTCTTC. Its protein is CASSPYLTSGRIHEQFF.

The chain carries TRBV6-5 and TRBJ2-2, with D maybe TRBD1 (5 bases). Germline CDR1 reads MNHEY; CDR2 reads SVGAGI. V dropped 6 bases and J dropped 2 bases, with 10 bases sitting between them. The CDR3 length is 14 residues. The CDR3 nucleotides are TGTGCCAGCAGGACGACAGTTAACACCGGGGAGCTGTTTTTT. Its translation: CASRTTVNTGELFF.

The sample holds a few counts of this clone. One junction end disagrees with the germline gene, perhaps due to a read error. This chain connects TRBV18 to TRBJ1-5; no clear D. Germline V lookup: CDR1 KGHSH, CDR2 LQKENI. The CDR3 sequence is 17 residues long. The DNA of the CDR3 is TGTGCCAGCTCCCCCCCTAATTCAGCGGGGAGCAGTCAGCCCCAGCATTTT. Amino acid sequence: CASSPPNSAGSSQPQHF.

The CDR3: CASSLMSGGAYGYTF. CDR3 nucleotides: TGCGCCAGCAGCTTGATGTCAGGGGGCGCATATGGCTACACCTTC. The gene calls are TRBV5-1 and TRBJ1-2, with TRBD1 matching over 8 bases. The CDR3 loop spans 15 amino acids. From germline, CDR1 is SGHRS and CDR2 YFSETQ. The J segment lost 5 bases and the V segment lost 1 base, leaving 7 bases of the junction unmatched. Drawing the rest from reference TRBV5-1 and TRBJ1-2, the complete variable domain is KAGVTQTPRYLIKTRGQQVTLSCSPISGHRSVSWYQQTPGQGLQFLFEYFSETQRNKGNFPGRFSGRQFSNSRSEMNVSTLELGDSALYLCASSLMSGGAYGYTFGSGTRLTVV.

The rearrangement joins TRBV7-6 to TRBJ2-7; unclear D gene. The CDR3 has 12 amino acids. The V end lost 5 bases, the J end lost 3 bases, and 8 bases lay between the germline ends. The germline CDR1 and CDR2 sequences are SGHVS and FNYEAQ. Written as DNA, the CDR3 is TGTGCCAGCAGCCCCCGGAGCTACGAGCAGTACTTC. Residues: CASSPRSYEQYF.